This TCR beta chain was profiled in a study of regulatory T cells in long-lasting Graves disease. Time point meaning: newly diagnosed GD, antithyroid drugs for less than 3 months. The TCR library was made from RNA that had been extracted from PBMCs in TRIzol. This clonotype was recorded many times. Arm-PCR of CDR3 regions and iRepertoire HTBI primers were the basis on which TCR beta libraries were built. One entry per CDR3 protein, called by TCRdb with MiXCR from the multiplex PCR reads. The data contain around 400,000 distinct CDR3 sequences, about 15% of them seen just once; the ten biggest clones take up 7.8%. Trimming cost V 3 bases and J 8 bases; bases outside gene matches: 11. CDR1 and CDR2 (germline): GTSNPN, SVGIG (reference sequence). The CDR3 is 15 residues long. Separately, the same data were catalogued under a study of T cells in Graves' hyperthyroidism and ophthalmopathy.

Sequencing was performed on peripheral blood mononuclear cells (PBMCs), taken at new diagnosis, from a patient treated with antithyroid drugs. The TCR originated in a woman in her thirties or forties with Graves disease. V and J are TRBV30 and TRBJ1-2; 11 bases fit TRBD1. CDR3 sequence: CAWRKGTGGTRGYTF. The CDR3 region has the DNA TGTGCCTGGAGAAAGGGGACAGGGGGGACTCGCGGCTACACCTTC.